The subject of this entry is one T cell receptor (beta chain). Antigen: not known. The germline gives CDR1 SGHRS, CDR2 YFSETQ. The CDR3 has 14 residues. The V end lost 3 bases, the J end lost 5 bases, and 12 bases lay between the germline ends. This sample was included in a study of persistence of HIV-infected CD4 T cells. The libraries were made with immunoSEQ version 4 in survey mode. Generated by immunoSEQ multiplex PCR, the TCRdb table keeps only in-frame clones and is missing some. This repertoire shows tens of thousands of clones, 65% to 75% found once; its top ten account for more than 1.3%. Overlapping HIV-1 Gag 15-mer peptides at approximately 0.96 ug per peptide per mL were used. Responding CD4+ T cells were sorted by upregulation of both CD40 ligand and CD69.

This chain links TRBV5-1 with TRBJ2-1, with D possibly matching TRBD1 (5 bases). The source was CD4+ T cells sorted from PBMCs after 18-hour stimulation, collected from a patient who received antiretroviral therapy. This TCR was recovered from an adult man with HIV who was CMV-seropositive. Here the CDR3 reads CASSSIRANNEQFF. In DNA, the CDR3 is TGCGCCAGCAGCTCCATCAGGGCTAACAATGAGCAGTTCTTC.